Presented here are 28 T cell receptor beta chains from one specimen sequenced in a study of blood T cell repertoires in COVID-19. Repertoires were generated with immunoSEQ multiplex PCR, while TCRdb's copy carries only in-frame clones and drops some. The table has 200,000 to 250,000 clones, 88% seen once. Specimen: PBMCs or T cells enriched from blood (not recorded which). These TCRs come from a woman aged 25 to 39 who had been exposed to COVID-19.

The chain carries TRBV7-3 and TRBJ2-5, with 7 bases matching TRBD2. The V gene's germline CDR1 is SGHTA and CDR2 FQGTGA. The ends lost 5 bases at V and 0 bases at J; junction bases unmatched: 6. This CDR3 region has 15 residues. The CDR3 region has the DNA TGTGCCAGCAGCCTCACCGGGACTAACCAAGAGACCCAGTACTTC. Protein: CASSLTGTNQETQYF.

The rearrangement links TRBV5-5 to TRBJ2-2; 10 nucleotides line up with TRBD1. The V and J ends lost 4 bases and 6 bases, in that order; junction bases with no gene match: 6. In germline, CDR1 is SGHKS, CDR2 YYEKEE (reference sequence). The CDR3 totals 15 residues. The CDR3 spells CASSPTGGWSGELFF. The CDR3 DNA sequence: TGTGCCAGCAGCCCGACAGGGGGCTGGTCCGGGGAGCTGTTTTTT.

A single count supports this clone. CDR3 loop: CASSPRTGAFYEQYF. CDR3 nucleotide sequence: TGTGCCAGCAGCCCCCGGACAGGGGCGTTCTACGAGCAGTACTTC. J is TRBJ2-7 and V is TRBV9, with TRBD1 matching 9 bases. Germline V gene lookup returns CDR1 SGDLS and CDR2 YYNGEE. The length of the CDR3 is 15 residues. The V segment lost 4 bases and the J segment 3 bases; nucleotides outside the gene matches: 8.

This chain links TRBV6-5 with TRBJ2-7, with D possibly TRBD1 on 6 matching bases. The CDR3 is made up of 12 amino acids. The V gene's germline CDR1 is MNHEY and CDR2 SVGAGI. V lost 8 bases and J lost 6, with 14 bases in between. CDR3 protein: CASYNQGTEQYF. In DNA, the CDR3 is TGTGCCAGCTATAACCAGGGGACCGAGCAGTACTTC.

The J gene is TRBJ2-1, the V gene TRBV27, with TRBD2 identical over 8 bases. This CDR3 region has 17 residues. Germline CDR1 is MNHEY and CDR2 is SMNVEV (reference sequence). J gave up 5 bases and V 5 bases, and 14 bases lay outside the gene matches. The CDR3 DNA is TGTGCCAGCAGTATCGGACTAGCCGGAGCATGGGACAATGAGCAGTTCTTC. Translating it yields CASSIGLAGAWDNEQFF.

In the case of this clone: Other nucleotide sequences from this sample produce the same CDR3. This rearrangement joins TRBV30 to TRBJ1-5; D is undetermined. V was cut by 0 bases and J by 3 bases, with 6 bases left in between. CDR1 is GTSNPN and CDR2 is SVGIG in the germline V gene (reference sequence). The CDR3 is 13 residues long. DNA for the CDR3: TGTGCCTGGAGTGTCAGGTCCAATCAGCCCCAGCATTTT. Translating it yields CAWSVRSNQPQHF. The variable domain in full, completed from reference TRBV30 and TRBJ1-5, reads SQTIHQWPATLVQPVGSPLSLECTVEGTSNPNLYWYRQAAGRGLQLLFYSVGIGQISSEVPQNLSASRPQDRQFILSSKKLLLSDSGFYLCAWSVRSNQPQHFGDGTRLSIL.

V is TRBV6-5 and J is TRBJ1-1; D may be TRBD1 (6 bases). Trimming left V 7 bases short and J 4 bases short, with 16 bases between. The germline V gene has CDR1 MNHEY and CDR2 SVGAGI. The CDR3 loop spans 14 amino acids. The CDR3 DNA is TGTGCCAGCATCCTCGAAGGGGGTGGCACTGAAGCTTTCTTT. Its protein is CASILEGGGTEAFF.

The CDR3 DNA sequence: TGCGCCAGCAGCGTAGCGCCGGGATTTAACACCGGGGAGCTGTTTTTT. The encoded protein is CASSVAPGFNTGELFF. This rearrangement joins TRBV5-1 to TRBJ2-2; tentatively, D is TRBD2 (5 bases). Germline-derived CDR1 and CDR2 are SGHRS and YFSETQ. The V and J ends lost 4 bases and 2 bases respectively, with 15 bases between them. CDR3 size: 16 residues.

This chain uses TRBV2 with TRBJ2-5, with D maybe TRBD2 (6 bases). The CDR3 covers 14 residues. Germline V gene data show CDR1 as SNHLY and CDR2 as FYNNEI. Trimming stripped 6 bases from V and 2 bases from J, with 13 bases between. CDR3 protein: CASRPRLGQETQYF. CDR3 nucleotide sequence: TGTGCCAGCAGGCCCCGACTAGGGCAAGAGACCCAGTACTTC.

In its sample, this clone was seen once. This rearrangement joins TRBV27 to TRBJ1-6, with 7 nucleotides matching TRBD1. CDR1 MNHEY and CDR2 SMNVEV come from the germline V gene (reference sequence). V lost 6 bases and J lost 10; bases outside the gene matches: 9. The CDR3 has 14 amino acids. CDR3 in DNA: TGTGCCAGCAGGGCCTACAGGGGACAGTCACCCCTCCACTTT. Protein sequence: CASRAYRGQSPLHF.

The gene calls are TRBV6-5 and TRBJ2-1; 11 nucleotides line up with TRBD2. V was clipped by 3 bases and J by 8 bases; unmatched bases: 6. The CDR3 consists of 15 residues. Germline CDR1 is MNHEY and CDR2 is SVGAGI. In DNA form, the CDR3 reads TGTGCCAGCAGTTATCAACTAGCGGGAGCCGATGAGCAGTTCTTC. Translated, it gives CASSYQLAGADEQFF.

This clone was detected only once. V is TRBV10-1 and J is TRBJ2-2; D gene ambiguous. CDR1 and CDR2 (germline): WNHNN, SYGVQD (reference sequence). V dropped 2 bases and J dropped 0 bases, with 7 bases sitting between them. The CDR3 runs 15 residues. Written as DNA, the CDR3 is TGCGCCAGCAGTGAGGGCCCCTCGAACACCGGGGAGCTGTTTTTT. Encoded protein: CASSEGPSNTGELFF.

The gene calls are TRBV27 and TRBJ2-7, with a weak D call TRBD1 (6 bases). Germline V gene data show CDR1 as MNHEY and CDR2 as SMNVEV (reference sequence). The V end lost 7 bases, the J end lost 6 bases, and 16 bases lay between the germline ends. CDR3 length: 13 amino acids. The CDR3 sequence: CASKLGALSEQYF. The CDR3 coding sequence is TGTGCCAGCAAGCTGGGGGCTTTGTCCGAGCAGTACTTC.

The chain uses TRBV10-1 and TRBJ2-3; weak D call: TRBD2 (6 bases). Trimming removed 1 base at V and 0 bases at J, with 20 bases between. CDR3 length: 19 residues. The germline gives CDR1 WNHNN, CDR2 SYGVQD (reference sequence). The CDR3 loop is CASSEYRETGTYSTDTQYF. CDR3 DNA sequence: TGCGCCAGCAGTGAGTACCGGGAGACCGGGACTTATAGCACAGATACGCAGTATTTT.

This clone has more than one count but fewer than ten. The rearrangement joins TRBV4-1 to TRBJ2-7; perhaps TRBD1 as D (5 bases). Germline V gives CDR1 MGHRA, CDR2 YSYEKL. V gave up 0 bases and J gave up 2 bases, with 14 bases separating them. The CDR3 extends over 16 amino acids. CDR3 sequence reads: CASSQDGFRATYEQYF. Here the CDR3 DNA reads TGCGCCAGCAGCCAAGATGGATTCAGGGCCACCTACGAGCAGTACTTC.

The rearrangement links TRBV9 to TRBJ1-2; possible D gene TRBD1, 6 bases. CDR3 length: 15 amino acids. Germline V CDR1 and CDR2: SGDLS, YYNGEE. The germline V and J ends were trimmed by 3 bases and 3 bases, with 15 bases remaining between them. CDR3 nucleotides: TGTGCCAGCAGCGGCCACGCCAGGGGTGACTATGGCTACACCTTC. This translates into CASSGHARGDYGYTF.

V and J are TRBV7-9 and TRBJ2-7; possible D gene TRBD1, 6 bases. This CDR3 has 14 amino acids. Trimming pared 1 base from V and 0 bases from J, leaving 7 bases between. Germline V gene sequence: CDR1 SEHNR, CDR2 FQNEAQ (reference sequence). CDR3 DNA: TGTGCCAGCAGCTTAGAAGGGGGCTCCTACGAGCAGTACTTC. Translating it yields CASSLEGGSYEQYF. Full variable domain (missing parts from reference TRBV7-9 and TRBJ2-7): DTGVSQNPRHKITKRGQNVTFRCDPISEHNRLYWYRQTLGQGPEFLTYFQNEAQLEKSRLLSDRFSAERPKGSFSTLEIQRTEQGDSAMYLCASSLEGGSYEQYFGPGTRLTVT.

Only one count was recorded for this clone. The chain carries TRBV20-1 and TRBJ2-1; D gene uncertain. Trimming took off 2 bases at V and 9 bases at J, with 8 bases between the two ends. Germline V gives CDR1 DFQATT, CDR2 SNEGSKA (reference sequence). The CDR3 loop spans 11 amino acids. The CDR3 nucleotides read TGCAGTGCTAGACTAGTCAGTGAGCAGTTCTTC. Protein: CSARLVSEQFF.

Regarding this clone: The limits of the CDR3 on the DNA are not certain, so only TCRdb's listed CDR3 is given. The CDR3: CASSVALDKGLGEQYF. The chain combines TRBV9 with TRBJ2-7; TRBD1 was called by the table and not checked on the DNA. CDR1 and CDR2 from the germline V gene are SGDLS and YYNGEE. Termini included, the CDR3 measures 16 amino acids.

The gene calls are TRBV29-1 and TRBJ2-7; 7 bases fit TRBD2. This CDR3 region has 13 residues. Trimming cost V 2 bases and J 11 bases; bases outside gene matches: 12. Germline V gene sequence: CDR1 SQVTM, CDR2 ANQGSEA. CDR3 loop: CSVELSFDGGKYF. CDR3 nucleotide sequence: TGCAGCGTTGAACTCTCTTTCGACGGGGGGAAGTACTTC.

This clone was seen a single time. The J gene is TRBJ2-7, the V gene TRBV5-6; D possibly corresponds to TRBD2 (6 bases). V was clipped by 1 base and J by 11 bases, with 13 bases between them. Germline CDR1 SGHDT, CDR2 YYEEEE. The CDR3 is 12 residues long. The CDR3 loop is CASSLSWGGEYF. For the CDR3, the DNA is TGTGCCAGCAGCTTGTCTTGGGGAGGAGAGTACTTC.

The chain is built from TRBV6-1 and TRBJ1-5, with 8 bases aligning to TRBD1. Germline values: CDR1 MNHNS, CDR2 SASEGT. CDR3 length: 14 residues. V gave up 3 bases and J gave up 4 bases; unmatched junction bases: 2. In nucleotides, the CDR3 is TGTGCCAGCAGTGACAGGGGGCCTAATCAGCCCCAGCATTTT. Its translation is CASSDRGPNQPQHF.

This chain links TRBV15 with TRBJ2-2; 14 bases line up with TRBD2. The length of the CDR3 is 18 residues. The trim removed 3 bases at V and 3 bases at J, leaving 6 bases unmatched. CDR1 is LNHNV, CDR2 YYDKDF, per germline (reference sequence). This chain's CDR3 is CATSRGRLAGGYTGELFF. CDR3 bases: TGTGCCACCAGCAGGGGCAGACTAGCGGGAGGGTACACCGGGGAGCTGTTTTTT.

A few counts support this clone. This chain's CDR3 is CASSLDRGLITGELFF. CDR3 nucleotide sequence: TGTGCCAGCAGCTTAGATCGGGGACTAATTACCGGGGAGCTGTTTTTT. The chain recombines TRBV7-2 with TRBJ2-2; 7 nucleotides match TRBD2. This CDR3 contains 16 residues. Germline V gene data show CDR1 as SGHTA and CDR2 as FQGNSA. V lost 1 base to trimming and J lost 5 bases; unmatched junction nucleotides: 7.

This chain uses TRBV15 with TRBJ1-3; 7 bases fit TRBD1. CDR1 is LNHNV and CDR2 is YYDKDF in the germline V gene (reference sequence). This CDR3 contains 14 residues. The V gene end was trimmed by 7 bases and the J gene end by 0 bases; junction bases not matched to a gene: 3. CDR3 sequence reads: CATKGTVSGNTIYF. In nucleotides, the CDR3 is TGTGCCACCAAAGGGACAGTCTCTGGAAACACCATATATTTT. Full variable domain (remainder filled in from reference TRBV15 and TRBJ1-3): DAMVIQNPRYQVTQFGKPVTLSCSQTLNHNVMYWYQQKSSQAPKLLFHYYDKDFNNEADTPDNFQSRRPNTSFCFLDIRSPGLGDTAMYLCATKGTVSGNTIYFGEGSWLTVV.

V gene TRBV5-1 combines with J gene TRBJ1-6; D gene unclear. CDR1 and CDR2 (germline): SGHRS, YFSETQ. The CDR3 is 15 residues long. V lost 5 bases to trimming and J lost 0 bases, with 9 bases between them. In DNA, the CDR3 is TGCGCCAGCAGTCCGGGGAGCTCCTATAATTCACCCCTCCACTTT. It translates to CASSPGSSYNSPLHF.

The J gene is TRBJ2-7, the V gene TRBV19; 11 bases align to TRBD2. Germline V gives CDR1 LNHDA, CDR2 SQIVND (reference sequence). V lost 4 bases to trimming and J lost 1 base; unmatched junction nucleotides: 9. The CDR3 extends over 17 amino acids. The CDR3 DNA reads as TGTGCCAGTAGTACGGGACTAGCGGCGGTTACGTCCTACGAGCAGTACTTC. Its translation is CASSTGLAAVTSYEQYF.

This chain links TRBV6-5 with TRBJ1-5; D is uncertain. The CDR3 sequence is 13 residues long. The germline V gene has CDR1 MNHEY and CDR2 SVGAGI. V gave up 6 bases and J gave up 3 bases, with 9 bases separating them. CDR3 protein: CASREGYNQPQHF. The CDR3 bases are TGTGCCAGCAGAGAGGGATACAATCAGCCCCAGCATTTT.